One and the same sample provided the 13 T cell receptor beta chains below, sequenced in a study of shared T cell receptors in the human thymus. Libraries were prepared by immunoSEQ multiplex PCR; TCRdb keeps only in-frame clonotypes and omits some of them. The sample lists 600,000 or so clones, approximately 87% occurring once. The data were also submitted as part of a second study, on human thymus T cells.

The sample taken for sequencing was thymocytes. The receptor set was obtained from a boy under three years old with a congenital heart defect.

The chain has TRBV27 and TRBJ2-3; D is uncertain. The CDR3 consists of 17 residues. CDR1 MNHEY and CDR2 SMNVEV come from the germline V gene (reference sequence). Trimming removed 7 bases at V and 0 bases at J, with 20 bases between. Here the CDR3 reads CASNHLVPAMSTDTQYF. CDR3 bases: TGTGCCAGCAATCACCTCGTCCCAGCGATGAGCACAGATACGCAGTATTTT.

The chain joins TRBV6-6 to TRBJ1-5; maybe TRBD1 (5 bases). Germline V gene lookup returns CDR1 MNHNY and CDR2 SVGAGI (reference sequence). This CDR3 contains 15 residues. Trimming shortened V by 4 bases and J by 5 bases, and 15 bases separated the two germline ends. This CDR3 reads CASSFSRERDQPQHF. Here the CDR3 DNA reads TGTGCCAGCAGTTTTTCCAGGGAACGGGATCAGCCCCAGCATTTT.

This chain uses TRBV27 with TRBJ2-7; the match to TRBD1 covers 7 bases. The CDR3 totals 13 residues. V trimming: 7 bases; J trimming: 3 bases; junction bases outside the gene matches: 6. From germline, CDR1 is MNHEY and CDR2 SMNVEV (reference sequence). This chain's CDR3 is CASKGARSYEQYF. The CDR3 DNA reads as TGTGCCAGCAAGGGGGCGCGTAGCTACGAGCAGTACTTC.

A word on this clone: Mismatch with germline at one junction end may stem from a read error. J is TRBJ2-7 and V is TRBV10-3, with TRBD1 matching over 7 bases. There are 14 residues in the CDR3. The germline V gene encodes CDR1 ENHRY and CDR2 SYGVKD. The CDR3 here is CATSADHRDSEQYF. CDR3 coding DNA: TGTGCCACCAGTGCCGACCACCGGGACAGCGAGCAGTACTTC.

The J gene is TRBJ1-1, the V gene TRBV27, with unresolved D. Trimming cost V 5 bases and J 0 bases, with 10 bases left between them. From germline, CDR1 is MNHEY and CDR2 SMNVEV (reference sequence). This CDR3 region has 14 residues. This CDR3 reads CASSNRSMNTEAFF. CDR3 DNA sequence: TGTGCCAGCAGTAACAGATCCATGAACACTGAAGCTTTCTTT.

This clone was observed a few times. The rearrangement uses TRBV28 and TRBJ1-4; perhaps TRBD1 as D (5 bases). Trimming took 3 bases from V and 4 from J, leaving 15 bases between them. Germline V lookup: CDR1 MDHEN, CDR2 SYDVKM. CDR3 length: 16 amino acids. In DNA, the CDR3 is TGTGCCAGCAGTTTCGGGCGTCGGGGGGATAATGAAAAACTGTTTTTT. Amino acids: CASSFGRRGDNEKLFF.

This rearrangement joins TRBV5-4 to TRBJ2-7; D might be TRBD1 (6 bases). The germline V gene encodes CDR1 SGHNT and CDR2 YYREEE (reference sequence). The CDR3 length is 15 residues. V lost 0 bases and J 2 bases, leaving 12 bases between the germline ends. CDR3 region: CASSLAGQHPYEQYF. CDR3 nucleotides: TGTGCCAGCAGCTTGGCCGGACAGCACCCCTACGAGCAGTACTTC.

The CDR3 DNA is TGTGCCAGCAGCTTAGGGTACTCCCATACCACGCAGTATTTT. Translated: CASSLGYSHTTQYF. The V call is TRBV7-2, the J call TRBJ2-3, with unresolved D. Trimming cost V 1 base and J 9 bases, with 14 bases left between them. The CDR3 sequence is 14 residues long. Germline V lookup: CDR1 SGHTA, CDR2 FQGNSA.

The rearrangement links TRBV19 to TRBJ2-6; 9 bases fit TRBD1. The CDR3 runs to 17 residues. V gave up 3 bases and J gave up 3 bases; unmatched junction bases: 6. The germline V gene encodes CDR1 LNHDA and CDR2 SQIVND (reference sequence). The CDR3 is CASSIGTGTVGANVLTF. CDR3 nucleotide sequence: TGTGCCAGTAGTATTGGGACAGGGACTGTTGGGGCCAACGTCCTGACTTTC.

The chain uses TRBV28 and TRBJ1-2, with a tentative D call TRBD1 (5 bases). CDR1 and CDR2 (germline): MDHEN, SYDVKM. Trimming removed 2 bases at V and 8 bases at J, with 9 bases between. The CDR3 consists of 12 residues. CDR3 bases: TGTGCCAGCAGTTTAGGACAAGTGGGCTACACCTTC. Protein sequence: CASSLGQVGYTF.

The rearrangement joins TRBV5-8 to TRBJ2-2; the D gene is possibly TRBD2 (7 bases). CDR1 is SGHTS and CDR2 is YDEGEE in the germline V gene. The CDR3 has 15 residues. V lost 7 bases and J lost 2, with 15 bases in between. This CDR3 reads CASAGAGANTGELFF. CDR3 sequence (DNA): TGTGCCAGCGCTGGGGCGGGGGCAAACACCGGGGAGCTGTTTTTT.

About this clone: Mismatch with germline at one junction end may stem from a read error. The gene calls are TRBV27 and TRBJ1-2, with D unresolved. The V gene's germline CDR1 is MNHEY and CDR2 SMNVEV (reference sequence). The CDR3 is made up of 19 amino acids. The CDR3 DNA sequence: TGTGCCAGCAGTCTATCCGCCGCGGAGGCCCAACCCGTTAATTATGGCTACACCTTC. Its protein product is CASSLSAAEAQPVNYGYTF.

V is TRBV15 and J is TRBJ2-7; D perhaps matches TRBD2 (5 bases). Germline lookup yields CDR1 LNHNV and CDR2 YYDKDF (reference sequence). This CDR3 spans 12 amino acids. With 8 bases removed from V and 2 bases from J, the gap between germline ends came to 10 bases. The CDR3 loop is CATRTPPYEQYF. CDR3 nucleotides: TGTGCCACCCGGACTCCCCCCTACGAGCAGTACTTC.